The rows below give T cell receptor beta chains drawn from one sample of a study of CD8+ T cells in alopecia areata. The assay was immunoSEQ multiplex PCR, and TCRdb's table has in-frame clones only and misses some. The table lists about 190,000 clones, around 60% of them singletons. The input for sequencing was CD4+ T cells sorted from blood, taken at week 4, from a patient treated with tofacitinib. The receptors here all came from a human donor with alopecia areata. The CDR3 runs from the conserved cysteine through the conserved F or W. D genes are given only for firm matches. Only some rows state a clone size, as once, few, many or a class for expanded clones.

V	J	D	size	CDR3	DNA
TRBV25-1	TRBJ2-1	.	.	CASSETTSGNEQFF	TGTGCCAGCAGTGAAACAACTTCCGGAAATGAGCAGTTCTTC
TRBV7-9	TRBJ1-2	.	.	CASSLRGGYGYTF	TGTGCCAGCAGCTTACGGGGTGGCTATGGCTACACCTTC
TRBV20-1	TRBJ2-1	TRBD2	few	CSAGGSGKQFF	TGCAGTGCCGGAGGGAGCGGGAAGCAGTTCTTC
TRBV4-3	TRBJ1-2	.	.	CASSQIIGQNYGYTF	TGCGCCAGCAGCCAAATCATCGGACAGAACTATGGCTACACCTTC
TRBV11-2	TRBJ2-3	.	.	CASSLDLADTQYF	TGTGCCAGCAGCTTAGATCTGGCAGATACGCAGTATTTT
TRBV6-1	TRBJ2-5	.	.	CASSRQQETQYF	TGTGCCAGCTCGCGGCAGCAAGAGACCCAGTACTTC
TRBV5-6	TRBJ2-5	.	once	CASSLVGRGPSGETQYF	TGTGCCAGCAGCTTGGTCGGCAGGGGTCCCTCGGGAGAGACCCAGTACTTC
TRBV2	TRBJ2-5	.	.	CAIKFQANQETQYF	TGTGCCATCAAGTTCCAGGCTAACCAAGAGACCCAGTACTTC
TRBV4-3	TRBJ2-5	TRBD2	.	CASSQESSGRGTQYF	TGCGCCAGCAGCCAGGAATCTAGCGGGAGGGGGACCCAGTACTTC
TRBV25-1	TRBJ2-5	TRBD1	.	CASSEPGTEVQETQYF	TGTGCCAGCAGTGAACCCGGGACAGAAGTTCAAGAGACCCAGTACTTC
TRBV28	TRBJ1-2	.	few	CASSSNYGYTF	TGTGCCAGCAGTTCTAACTATGGCTACACCTTC
TRBV7-3	TRBJ2-3	TRBD2	.	CASSFFSGPSTDTQYF	TGTGCCAGCAGCTTCTTTAGCGGGCCAAGCACAGATACGCAGTATTTT
TRBV15	TRBJ1-4	.	few	CATSRDPGANEKLFF	TGTGCCACCAGCAGAGATCCAGGGGCGAATGAAAAACTGTTTTTT
TRBV30	TRBJ1-5	TRBD1	.	CAYNTGTGALSNQPQHF	TGTGCCTATAATACCGGGACAGGGGCTTTAAGCAATCAGCCCCAGCATTTT
TRBV6-5	TRBJ2-3	.	.	CASAGQGYTDTQYF	TGTGCCAGCGCGGGCCAGGGGTACACAGATACGCAGTATTTT